The clone carrying this TCR beta chain showed up many times. The antigen remains unidentified. Individuals with ophthalmopathy presented a Clinical Activity Score of at least 3, a NOSPECS grade of at least 4 and a duration under 3 months. This sample was taken from a study of T cells in Graves' hyperthyroidism and ophthalmopathy. Regions amplified from RNA transcripts were the TCR beta CDR3 regions. The primer set for the first-round RT-PCR of the TCR CDR3 was HTBI. MiXCR was run by TCRdb on the multiplex PCR reads, yielding one entry per CDR3 protein. The sample records 360,000 or so distinct CDR3 sequences, over 15% being singletons. Study-level results: Model predictions of ophthalmopathy came a median around 7.1 months before onset.

This CDR3 is built from 13 residues. V lost 7 bases to trimming and J lost 2 bases, with 14 bases between them. Per germline, CDR1 SQVTM and CDR2 ANQGSEA. The chain employs TRBV29-1 and TRBJ1-1; D uncertain. Sequenced input: blood. This sequence originates from a woman between 40 and 50 years old with Graves' ophthalmopathy. For the CDR3, the DNA is TGCAGCGGTGAGGGTCGGAGAAACACTGAAGCTTTCTTT. Protein: CSGEGRRNTEAFF.